One sample yielded the 10 T cell receptor beta chains listed below, sequenced in a study of identical twins (dated by TCRdb to 2016 to 2017). Preparation of the library involved 5' RACE. The reads were generated on an Illumina HiSeq 2000. TCRdb's own reprocessing of the public reads used fastp at Q25 and MiXCR and kept productive beta chains. Records with the same CDR3 protein are collapsed into one entry carrying the most frequent genes and DNA. This sample has about 150,000 distinct CDR3 sequences in its table, and around 3.5% of those were observed once. The leading ten clones occupy more than 7% of the sample. The sample taken for sequencing was memory T cells sorted from blood. Interpreted using the paper, the cell subset or site label stands for: CD45RO+ enriched T cells. All receptors come from a man aged 18 to 29 in good health.

This clonotype was observed a handful of times. This chain links TRBV2 with TRBJ2-5; 9 bases align to TRBD1. The CDR3 contains 15 residues. Germline-derived CDR1 and CDR2 are SNHLY and FYNNEI. V was clipped by 6 bases and J by 5 bases; unmatched bases: 10. The CDR3 nucleotides read TGTGCCAGCAGCGCGGACAGGGGCGCCCTGGAGACCCAGTACTTC. Encoded protein: CASSADRGALETQYF.

At least ten counts were recorded for this clonotype. The chain is built from TRBV15 and TRBJ2-1; D ambiguous. The CDR3 consists of 13 residues. In germline, CDR1 is LNHNV, CDR2 YYDKDF (reference sequence). V lost 0 bases and J 6 bases, leaving 6 bases between the germline ends. CDR3 in amino acids: CATSREGLNEQFF. In DNA form, the CDR3 reads TGTGCCACCAGCAGAGAAGGGCTCAATGAGCAGTTCTTC.

This clonotype showed up many times. The chain carries TRBV7-9 and TRBJ1-4; TRBD1 matches 10 bases. CDR3 length: 14 amino acids. Germline V CDR1 and CDR2: SEHNR, FQNEAQ (reference sequence). V gave up 4 bases and J gave up 5 bases; unmatched junction bases: 1. The CDR3 sequence: CASSSGQGNEKLFF. The CDR3 DNA reads TGTGCCAGCAGCTCGGGACAGGGGAATGAAAAACTGTTTTTT.

In this sample, this clonotype turned up many times. The chain combines TRBV15 with TRBJ2-6; 8 nucleotides match TRBD2. Germline V lookup: CDR1 LNHNV, CDR2 YYDKDF (reference sequence). Losses at the gene ends were 0 bases for V and 1 base for J; bases not matched to a gene: 2. The CDR3 length is 17 residues. CDR3 bases: TGTGCCACCAGCAGAGACCCGGGGGGGTCTGGGGCCAACGTCCTGACTTTC. As protein: CATSRDPGGSGANVLTF.

This clonotype was counted at least ten times. The chain has TRBV5-6 and TRBJ2-7; TRBD1 matches at 9 bases. Germline values: CDR1 SGHDT, CDR2 YYEEEE. This CDR3 has 14 residues. Trimming cost V 4 bases and J 3 bases; bases outside gene matches: 5. CDR3 residues: CASSARQGGYEQYV. As DNA, the CDR3 is TGTGCCAGCAGCGCCAGACAGGGGGGCTACGAGCAGTACGTC.

In this sample, this clonotype turned up many times. This chain connects TRBV6-5 to TRBJ2-3; 12 bases align to TRBD2. In germline, CDR1 is MNHEY, CDR2 SVGAGI. Losses at the gene ends were 0 bases for V and 1 base for J; bases not matched to a gene: 5. The CDR3 extends over 18 amino acids. CDR3 sequence (DNA): TGTGCCAGCAGTTACTCCCTAGCGGGAGGGCCAGGCACAGATACGCAGTATTTT. Its translation is CASSYSLAGGPGTDTQYF.

This clonotype occurred many times. The chain joins TRBV20-1 to TRBJ2-3; no clear D. The CDR3 covers 15 residues. CDR1 is DFQATT, CDR2 SNEGSKA, per germline (reference sequence). The germline V and J ends were trimmed by 6 bases and 0 bases, with 16 bases remaining between them. The CDR3: CSASGPASSTDTQYF. The CDR3 coding sequence is TGCAGTGCGTCTGGTCCAGCGAGCAGCACAGATACGCAGTATTTT.

This clonotype was counted ten times or more. The rearrangement uses TRBV5-4 and TRBJ2-3, with TRBD1 matching over 8 bases. The junction had 9 bases not matched to a gene; V was cut back by 2 bases and J by 4 bases. The CDR3 totals 16 residues. CDR1 SGHNT and CDR2 YYREEE come from the germline V gene (reference sequence). This chain's CDR3 is CASSLGTGGNADTQYF. In DNA form, the CDR3 reads TGTGCCAGCAGCTTAGGAACAGGGGGAAATGCAGATACGCAGTATTTT.

At least ten counts were recorded for this clonotype. The CDR3 nucleotides read TGTGCCAGCAGTCAGCTAGCGGGCCCCACGGGTACGCAGTATTTT. Amino acid sequence: CASSQLAGPTGTQYF. V usage is TRBV6-1 and J usage is TRBJ2-3, with 8 positions matching TRBD2. This CDR3 region has 15 residues. The V segment lost 5 bases and the J segment 8 bases; nucleotides outside the gene matches: 12. CDR1 and CDR2 from the germline V gene are MNHNS and SASEGT.

This clonotype was counted many times. The V gene is TRBV7-9, the J gene TRBJ2-7; 9 bases map to TRBD2. CDR1 is SEHNR, CDR2 FQNEAQ, per germline (reference sequence). V lost 5 bases to trimming and J lost 3 bases; unmatched junction nucleotides: 8. The CDR3 is 15 residues long. Here the CDR3 reads CASSEGTSWGYEQYF. CDR3 nucleotides: TGTGCCAGCAGCGAAGGGACTAGCTGGGGCTACGAGCAGTACTTC.